This is a list of T cell receptor beta chains from one sample in a study of CD8 T cells in ankylosing spondylitis. TCRdb re-called the 5' RACE reads with MiXCR, one entry per CDR3 protein. The data hold 180,000 or so distinct CDR3 sequences, with approximately 10% observed a single time. The sequencing sample was made of blood, either unsorted or a sorted T cell fraction (not recorded which). These receptors originate from a male donor with ankylosing spondylitis or in good health (not recorded which). CDR3s include the opening cysteine and the closing phenylalanine or tryptophan. A D gene is named only where the DNA matches it firmly. Expanded clones are given a class, and other clones once, few, many or no size at all.

V	size	D	J	DNA	CDR3
TRBV6-5	many	TRBD2	TRBJ2-3	TGTGCCAGCAGTTGGAATAGCGGGTCCACAGATACGCAGTATTTT	CASSWNSGSTDTQYF
TRBV5-8	many	-	TRBJ2-3	TGTGCCAGCAGACGCAGGGGCCCAGATACGCAGTATTTT	CASRRRGPDTQYF
TRBV2	many	-	TRBJ1-2	TGTGCCAGCAGTGAGGGCAGCCCTAACTATGGCTACACCTTC	CASSEGSPNYGYTF
TRBV12-3/TRBV12-4	many	TRBD2	TRBJ2-3	TGTGCCAGCAGTATAGGCGCGGGAGACCGCATGTATACGCAGTATTTT	CASSIGAGDRMYTQYF
TRBV5-1	many	TRBD2	TRBJ2-7	TGCGCCAGCAGCTTGGGACTAGCGGGACTTTCCTACGAGCAGTACTTC	CASSLGLAGLSYEQYF
TRBV20-1	-	-	TRBJ1-1	TGCAGTGCTAGAGTGGGGGGAACAAACACTGAAGCTTTCTTT	CSARVGGTNTEAFF
TRBV4-1	many	-	TRBJ2-7	TGCGCCAGCAGCCGAACTAGCTCACAGAGCTCCTACGAGCAGTACTTC	CASSRTSSQSSYEQYF
TRBV11-2	-	TRBD1	TRBJ2-7	TGTGCCAGCAGCCACGGTGGGACAGGTCCTTCCTACGAGCAGTACTTC	CASSHGGTGPSYEQYF
TRBV29-1	many	TRBD2	TRBJ2-5	TGCAGCGTTCTAGCGGGAAGTGTAGAGACCCAGTACTTC	CSVLAGSVETQYF
TRBV5-4	-	-	TRBJ1-2	TGTGCCAGCAGCTTTGGGGGGACCGCCTCAGCTAACTATGGCTACACCTTC	CASSFGGTASANYGYTF
TRBV5-1	-	TRBD1	TRBJ2-3	TGCGCCAGCGGCGAGACAGGGGGCTCAGATACGCAGTATTTT	CASGETGGSDTQYF
TRBV7-2	-	-	TRBJ2-7	TGTGCCAGCAGCTTGATGATAGGTCGAGACCCCGAGCAGTACTTC	CASSLMIGRDPEQYF
TRBV5-1	few	-	TRBJ1-2	TGCGCCAGCAGCTTGCCCGGAGATGGCTACACCTTC	CASSLPGDGYTF
TRBV12-3/TRBV12-4	many	-	TRBJ2-1	TGTGCCAGCAGTCCTTTTTGGTCGGATGAGCAGTTCTTC	CASSPFWSDEQFF
TRBV28	many	-	TRBJ2-3	TGTGCCAGCAGTTTCTTGAGGCAGATTACAGATACGCAGTATTTT	CASSFLRQITDTQYF
TRBV12-3/TRBV12-4	many	-	TRBJ2-1	TGTGCCAGCAGTTTAACTCTAAATGAGCAGTTCTTC	CASSLTLNEQFF
TRBV27	once	-	TRBJ2-1	TGTGCCAGCAGGGACGCGGCAGCCGTAGACAATAAGCAGTTCTTC	CASRDAAAVDNKQFF
TRBV29-1	few	-	TRBJ1-1	TGCAGCGTAAAGGGGGGGAACACTGAAGCTTTCTTT	CSVKGGNTEAFF
TRBV10-2	many	-	TRBJ2-1	TGCGCCAGCAGGGAACAGGGTTGGGGTTTTAATGAGCAGTTCTTC	CASREQGWGFNEQFF
TRBV12-3/TRBV12-4	-	-	TRBJ2-5	TGTGCCAGCAGTTCCCTGGAACTCCAAGAGACCCAGTACTTC	CASSSLELQETQYF
TRBV3-1	many	-	TRBJ2-3	TGTGCCAGCAGCCAAGCAAGGCTAGCGATAGATACGCAGTATTTT	CASSQARLAIDTQYF
TRBV10-3	many	TRBD1	TRBJ1-2	TGTGCCATCACAGAACAGGGGGCTGACTATGGCTACACCTTC	CAITEQGADYGYTF
TRBV7-2	few	-	TRBJ1-1	TGTGCCAGCAGCTTAGCCTGGGGGACGAACACTGAAGCTTTCTTT	CASSLAWGTNTEAFF
TRBV20-1	many	-	TRBJ2-7	TGCAGTGCTAGAGATCGATCCGGGAACGAGCAGTACTTC	CSARDRSGNEQYF
TRBV12-3/TRBV12-4	many	TRBD1	TRBJ1-5	TGTGCCAGCAGACACAGGGGCGAGGGGCAGCCCCAGCATTTT	CASRHRGEGQPQHF
TRBV7-8	-	-	TRBJ2-2	TGTGCCAGCAGCCCCTTCGGGGGCGACACCGGGGAGCTGTTTTTT	CASSPFGGDTGELFF
TRBV5-1	many	TRBD2	TRBJ2-7	TGCGCCAGCAGCCTCGGGACTACCTACGAGCAGTACTTC	CASSLGTTYEQYF
TRBV7-2	few	-	TRBJ2-3	TGTGCCAGCAGCTTATCGGTTACGCAGTATTTT	CASSLSVTQYF
TRBV29-1	few	TRBD1	TRBJ1-2	TGCAGCGTTGGACTCGGGACAGGGGGCGATGGCTACACCTTC	CSVGLGTGGDGYTF
TRBV5-1	many	-	TRBJ2-3	TGCGCCAGCAGCCGCGAGGGGAGCACAGATACGCAGTATTTT	CASSREGSTDTQYF
TRBV6-1	many	-	TRBJ1-4	TGTGCCAGCAGACGACTTCAGGTCGGGACTAATGAAAAACTGTTTTTT	CASRRLQVGTNEKLFF